A selection of T cell receptor beta chains follows, all from one sample in a study of blood T cell repertoires in COVID-19. Repertoires were generated with immunoSEQ multiplex PCR, while TCRdb's copy carries only in-frame clones and drops some. The sample holds around 150,000 clones; about three quarters are singletons and the top ten take 8% to 9.5%. Specimen: peripheral blood. These receptors were obtained from a man in his 60s with acute or convalescent COVID-19. CDR3s include the opening cysteine and the closing phenylalanine or tryptophan. Each record gives: CDR3 DNA, CDR3 protein, D gene, V gene, clone size, J gene. D genes are given only for firm matches. Size values are once, few and many counts, or a class for expanded clones, and some rows have none.

TGCGCCAGCAGCCAAGATCAGACTAGCTATGAGCAGTTCTTC | CASSQDQTSYEQFF | TRBD2 | TRBV4-1 | NA | TRBJ2-1
TGCGCCAGCAGCTTGGAGGGGGCCCACCAAGAGACCCAGTACTTC | CASSLEGAHQETQYF | TRBD1 | TRBV5-1 | NA | TRBJ2-5
TGTGCCAGCAGCCACCGACAGAGCTCCTCCGAGCAGTACTTC | CASSHRQSSSEQYF | NA | TRBV3-1/TRBV3-2 | once | TRBJ2-7
TGTGCCTGGAGTCAGGGGTTAGAGACCCAGTACTTC | CAWSQGLETQYF | NA | TRBV30 | NA | TRBJ2-5
TGCGCCAGCAGCCAAGATAACAGGGCTGCCAAAAACATTCAGTACTTC | CASSQDNRAAKNIQYF | NA | TRBV4-3 | NA | TRBJ2-4
TGCGCCAGCAGCCACCTTAGGACAGGGGTAAACATTCAGTACTTC | CASSHLRTGVNIQYF | TRBD1 | TRBV4-1 | NA | TRBJ2-4
TGTGCCAGCACCAGGCTAGCTTCAAACGAGCAGTACTTC | CASTRLASNEQYF | NA | TRBV2 | NA | TRBJ2-7
TGTGCCAGCAGCTTGATTCGGGACAGGACTATGGTAGGGACCTTC | CASSLIRDRTMVGTF | TRBD1 | TRBV5-6 | many | TRBJ1-2
TGCAGCGTTTCAGCAGGGGGCGGGTTCAATGAGCAGTTCTTC | CSVSAGGGFNEQFF | TRBD1 | TRBV29-1 | NA | TRBJ2-1
TGCAGCGGGCGACTGGGCGGGGGGAATGAGCAGTTCTTC | CSGRLGGGNEQFF | TRBD2 | TRBV29-1 | NA | TRBJ2-1
TGTGCCTGCGCCCAGACAGGGGGCAGTTACGAGCAGTACTTC | CACAQTGGSYEQYF | TRBD1 | TRBV30 | NA | TRBJ2-7
TGTGCCACCAGCAGGACCTCTAGCGGGGTACGTGATACGCAGTATTTT | CATSRTSSGVRDTQYF | TRBD2 | TRBV24-1 | NA | TRBJ2-3
TGTGCCACCAGTGCCTCTTGGGACAGGGAGTACACCGGGGAGCTGTTTTTT | CATSASWDREYTGELFF | TRBD1 | TRBV24-1 | few | TRBJ2-2
TGTGCCACCAGCACGGACGACAGGGGGATTGGGAACACTGAAGCTTTCTTT | CATSTDDRGIGNTEAFF | TRBD1 | TRBV15 | NA | TRBJ1-1
TGCGCCAGCAGCCAAGCAGCGGGGATTGAGCAGTTCTTC | CASSQAAGIEQFF | TRBD2 | TRBV4-3 | NA | TRBJ2-1
TGTGCCAGCAGCATACAGGGGAACACTGAAGCTTTCTTT | CASSIQGNTEAFF | NA | TRBV7-9 | NA | TRBJ1-1
TGTGCCAGCTCACCTGACGGGGGGAATCAGCCCCAGCATTTT | CASSPDGGNQPQHF | NA | TRBV18 | NA | TRBJ1-5
TGTGCCAGCAGCTCCGGTTACAGGTCAAGGAACACCGGGGAGCTGTTTTTT | CASSSGYRSRNTGELFF | NA | TRBV7-9 | NA | TRBJ2-2
TGTGCCAGCAGCCTCAGAGCAGGGGGCGGCAGCAATCAGCCCCAGCATTTT | CASSLRAGGGSNQPQHF | TRBD1 | TRBV4-2 | few | TRBJ1-5
TGTGCCAGCAGCTTGCTAGTCGGGGTCCAAGAGACCCAGTACTTC | CASSLLVGVQETQYF | NA | TRBV7-8 | NA | TRBJ2-5
TGCAGCGTCGTGGCGGGCACTGAAGCTTTCTTT | CSVVAGTEAFF | NA | TRBV29-1 | NA | TRBJ1-1
TGTGCCAGCAGCGTAGTCGCCTCCCGGGAGACTGAAGCTTTCTTT | CASSVVASRETEAFF | NA | TRBV9 | NA | TRBJ1-1
TGTGCCAGCAGCCAGGGACAGGGAAAATATGGCTACACCTTC | CASSQGQGKYGYTF | TRBD1 | TRBV6-5 | NA | TRBJ1-2
TGTGCCACCAGTGATTCAGGGCCTTCTTCGAACACCATATATTTT | CATSDSGPSSNTIYF | NA | TRBV24-1 | NA | TRBJ1-3
TGTGCCAGCAGTTTAAAAGTAAGGGGGGAGCAGTACTTC | CASSLKVRGEQYF | NA | TRBV12-3/TRBV12-4 | NA | TRBJ2-7
TGTGCCAGCAGTGAAGCTGGGGGCAGTCAAGAGACCCAGTACTTC | CASSEAGGSQETQYF | NA | TRBV25-1 | NA | TRBJ2-5
TGCGCCAGCAGCCAAATTAGAGGTGGCTACACCTTC | CASSQIRGGYTF | NA | TRBV4-1 | NA | TRBJ1-2
TGCGCCAGCAGCTCTTCCGGCTATGGCTACACCTTC | CASSSSGYGYTF | NA | TRBV5-1 | few | TRBJ1-2
TGTGCCACCAGAAACAGTGGAGCGGGCACTGAAGCTTTCTTT | CATRNSGAGTEAFF | NA | TRBV15 | NA | TRBJ1-1
TGTGCCAGCAGTTACGTTTCAGGAGGGGATGGCTACACCTTC | CASSYVSGGDGYTF | NA | TRBV6-5 | NA | TRBJ1-2
TGTGCCATCAGTGAGCGGCGGGACAGGGGTTCTAACTATGGCTACACCTTC | CAISERRDRGSNYGYTF | TRBD1 | TRBV10-3 | NA | TRBJ1-2
TGTGCCAGCAGCGAAGATGATAGCAGGGGATATGGCTACACCTTC | CASSEDDSRGYGYTF | NA | TRBV6-1 | many | TRBJ1-2
TGCGCCAGCAGCCAAGTAGGAGTTGAGGAAAAACTGTTTTTT | CASSQVGVEEKLFF | NA | TRBV4-1 | NA | TRBJ1-4
TGTGCCATCAGCCCAGGGGCGGCTTCTGGGGCCAACGTCCTGACTTTC | CAISPGAASGANVLTF | NA | TRBV10-3 | NA | TRBJ2-6
TGTGCCAGCAGCTATTCGGGCAATGAGCAGTTCTTC | CASSYSGNEQFF | NA | TRBV5-4 | few | TRBJ2-1
TGTGCCAGCCGAGCGGGGGAAAGGGGTGGCTACACCTTC | CASRAGERGGYTF | NA | TRBV19 | NA | TRBJ1-2
TGTGCCAGCAGCTTAGGACCGGGATCCGGAAACACCATATATTTT | CASSLGPGSGNTIYF | NA | TRBV7-2 | NA | TRBJ1-3
TGTGCCAGCAGCTCCTCGACAACCTACACTGAAGCTTTCTTT | CASSSSTTYTEAFF | NA | TRBV11-2 | NA | TRBJ1-1